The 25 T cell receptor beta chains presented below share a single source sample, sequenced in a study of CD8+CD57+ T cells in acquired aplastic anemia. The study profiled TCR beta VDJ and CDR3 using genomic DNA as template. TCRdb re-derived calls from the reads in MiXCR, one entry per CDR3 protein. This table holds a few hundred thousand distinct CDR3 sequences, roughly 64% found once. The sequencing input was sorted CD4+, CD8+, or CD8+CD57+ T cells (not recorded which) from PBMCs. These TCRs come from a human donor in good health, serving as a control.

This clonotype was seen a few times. Here the CDR3 reads CASSAIRGGGTDTQYF. The CDR3 DNA sequence: TGTGCCAGCAGTGCTATCCGAGGGGGCGGGACAGATACGCAGTATTTT. V is TRBV25-1 and J is TRBJ2-3; 7 bases align to TRBD1. The junction had 10 bases not matched to a gene; V was cut back by 4 bases and J by 3 bases. This CDR3 has 16 residues. Germline CDR1 reads MGHDK; CDR2 reads SYGVNS.

CDR3 in DNA: TGTGCCAGCAGCTTAGGGTCTAGCGGGGGGTTCAATGAGCAGTATTTT. This gives the protein CASSLGSSGGFNEQYF. This chain joins TRBV7-6 and TRBJ2-3, with 11 bases aligning to TRBD2. V shed 1 base, J shed 11 bases, and the junction held 11 bases outside the gene matches. In germline, CDR1 is SGHVS, CDR2 FNYEAQ. CDR3 length: 16 residues.

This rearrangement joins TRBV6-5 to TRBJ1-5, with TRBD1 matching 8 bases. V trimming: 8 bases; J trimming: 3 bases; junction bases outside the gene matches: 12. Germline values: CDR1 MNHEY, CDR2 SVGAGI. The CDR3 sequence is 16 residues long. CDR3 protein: CASQQRTGTINQPQHF. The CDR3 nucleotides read TGTGCCAGCCAACAAAGGACAGGGACAATCAATCAGCCCCAGCATTTT.

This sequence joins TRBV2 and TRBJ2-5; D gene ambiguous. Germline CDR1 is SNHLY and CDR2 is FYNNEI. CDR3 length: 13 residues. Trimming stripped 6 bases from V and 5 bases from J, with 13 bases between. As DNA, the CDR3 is TGTGCCAGCAGCTCGGCCTATGTGGAGACCCAGTACTTC. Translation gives CASSSAYVETQYF.

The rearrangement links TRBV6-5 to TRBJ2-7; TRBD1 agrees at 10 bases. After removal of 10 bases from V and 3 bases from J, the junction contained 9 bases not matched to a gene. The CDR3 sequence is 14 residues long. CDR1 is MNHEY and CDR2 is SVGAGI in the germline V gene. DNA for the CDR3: TGTGCCACCTGTCCTCGGACAGGGGGCTACGAGCAGTACTTC. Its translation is CATCPRTGGYEQYF.

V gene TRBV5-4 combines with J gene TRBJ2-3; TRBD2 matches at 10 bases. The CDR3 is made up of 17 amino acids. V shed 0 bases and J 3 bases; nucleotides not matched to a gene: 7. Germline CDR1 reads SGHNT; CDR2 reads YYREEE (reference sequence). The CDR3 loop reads CASSLGVLAGVTDTQYF. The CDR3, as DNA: TGTGCCAGCAGCTTGGGGGTGCTAGCGGGGGTTACAGATACGCAGTATTTT. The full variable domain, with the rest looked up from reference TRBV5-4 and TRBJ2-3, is ETGVTQSPTHLIKTRGQQVTLRCSSQSGHNTVSWYQQALGQGPQFIFQYYREEENGRGNFPPRFSGLQFPNYSSELNVNALELDDSALYLCASSLGVLAGVTDTQYFGPGTRLTVL.

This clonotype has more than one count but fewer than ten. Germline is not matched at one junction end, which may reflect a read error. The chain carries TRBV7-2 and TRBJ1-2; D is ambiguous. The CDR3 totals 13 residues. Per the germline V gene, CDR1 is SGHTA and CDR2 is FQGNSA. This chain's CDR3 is CASSLGANYGYAF. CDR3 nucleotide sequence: TGTGCCAGCAGCTTAGGGGCGAACTATGGCTACGCCTTC. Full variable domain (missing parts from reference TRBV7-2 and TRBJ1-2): GAGVSQSPSNKVTEKGKDVELRCDPISGHTALYWYRQSLGQGLEFLIYFQGNSAPDKSGLPSDRFSAERTGGSVSTLTIQRTQQEDSAVYLCASSLGANYGYAFGSGTRLTVV.

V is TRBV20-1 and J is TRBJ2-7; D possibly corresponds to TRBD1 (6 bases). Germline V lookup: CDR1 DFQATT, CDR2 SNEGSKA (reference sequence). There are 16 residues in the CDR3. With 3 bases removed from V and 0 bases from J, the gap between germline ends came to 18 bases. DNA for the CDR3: TGCAGTGCTAGGGCCCGGGACACCGAACACTCCTACGAGCAGTACTTC. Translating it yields CSARARDTEHSYEQYF.

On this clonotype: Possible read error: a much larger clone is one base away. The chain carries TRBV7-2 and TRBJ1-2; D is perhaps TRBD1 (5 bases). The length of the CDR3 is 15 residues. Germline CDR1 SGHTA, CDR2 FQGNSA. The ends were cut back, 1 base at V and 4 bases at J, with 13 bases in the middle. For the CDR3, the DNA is TGTGCCAGCAGCTTAGGGGGCAGTACTACCTATGGCTACACCTTC. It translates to CASSLGGSTTYGYTF. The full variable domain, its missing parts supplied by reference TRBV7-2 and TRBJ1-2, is GAGVSQSPSNKVTEKGKDVELRCDPISGHTALYWYRQSLGQGLEFLIYFQGNSAPDKSGLPSDRFSAERTGGSVSTLTIQRTQQEDSAVYLCASSLGGSTTYGYTFGSGTRLTVV.

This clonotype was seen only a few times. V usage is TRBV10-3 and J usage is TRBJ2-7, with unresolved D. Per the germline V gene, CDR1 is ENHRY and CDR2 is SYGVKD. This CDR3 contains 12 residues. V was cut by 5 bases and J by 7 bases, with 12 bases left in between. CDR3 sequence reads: CAISSGLGEQYF. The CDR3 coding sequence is TGTGCCATCAGTTCAGGATTGGGGGAGCAGTACTTC.

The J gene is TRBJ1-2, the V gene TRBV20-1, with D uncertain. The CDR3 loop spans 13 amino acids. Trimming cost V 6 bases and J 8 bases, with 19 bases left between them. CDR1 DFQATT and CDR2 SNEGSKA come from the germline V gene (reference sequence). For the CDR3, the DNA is TGCAGTGCCAGAACGACACACGAATCAGGCTACACCTTC. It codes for CSARTTHESGYTF.

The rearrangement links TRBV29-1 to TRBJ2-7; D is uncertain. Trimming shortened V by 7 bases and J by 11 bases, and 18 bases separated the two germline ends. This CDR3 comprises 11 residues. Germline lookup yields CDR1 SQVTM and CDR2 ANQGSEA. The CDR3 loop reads CSASTPHDKYV. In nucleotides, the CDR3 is TGCAGCGCATCCACCCCACACGACAAGTACGTC.

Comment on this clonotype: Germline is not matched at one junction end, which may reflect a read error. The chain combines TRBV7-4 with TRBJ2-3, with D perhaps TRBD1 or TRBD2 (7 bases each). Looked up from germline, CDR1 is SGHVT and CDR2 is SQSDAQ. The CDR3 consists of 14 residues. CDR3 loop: CASSLVGGTDRENF. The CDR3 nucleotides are TGTGCCAGCAGCTTAGTGGGAGGGACAGATCGTGAAAATTTT.

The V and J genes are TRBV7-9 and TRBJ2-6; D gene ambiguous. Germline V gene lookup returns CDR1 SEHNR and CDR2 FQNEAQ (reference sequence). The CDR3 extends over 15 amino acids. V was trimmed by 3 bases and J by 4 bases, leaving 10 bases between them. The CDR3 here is CASSFQRSGANVLTF. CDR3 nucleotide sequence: TGTGCCAGCAGCTTTCAAAGAAGCGGGGCCAACGTCCTGACTTTC.

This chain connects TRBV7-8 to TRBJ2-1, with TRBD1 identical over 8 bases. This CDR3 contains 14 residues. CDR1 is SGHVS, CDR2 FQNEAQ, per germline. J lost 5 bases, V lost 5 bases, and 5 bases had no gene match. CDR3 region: CASSDMTGDNEQFF. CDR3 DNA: TGTGCCAGCAGCGATATGACAGGGGACAATGAGCAGTTCTTC.

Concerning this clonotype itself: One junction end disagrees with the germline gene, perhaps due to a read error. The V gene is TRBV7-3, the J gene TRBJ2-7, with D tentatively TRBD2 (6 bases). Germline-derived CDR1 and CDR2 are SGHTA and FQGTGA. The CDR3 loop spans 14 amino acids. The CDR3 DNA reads TGCGCCAGCAGCTTGGGACTGCCCACTGACGAGCAGTACTTC. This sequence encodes CASSLGLPTDEQYF.

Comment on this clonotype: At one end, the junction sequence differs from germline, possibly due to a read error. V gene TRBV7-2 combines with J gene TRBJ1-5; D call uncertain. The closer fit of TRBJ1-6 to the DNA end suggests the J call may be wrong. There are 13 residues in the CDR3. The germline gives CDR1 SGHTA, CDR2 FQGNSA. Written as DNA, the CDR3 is TGTGCCAGCAGAGCAGGTGACAATTCGCCCCTCCACTTT. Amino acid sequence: CASRAGDNSPLHF.

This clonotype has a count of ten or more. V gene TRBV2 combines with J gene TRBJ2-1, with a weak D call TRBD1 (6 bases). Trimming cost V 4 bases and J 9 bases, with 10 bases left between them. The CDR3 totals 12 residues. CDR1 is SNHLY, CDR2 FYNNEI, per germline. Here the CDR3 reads CASSAGVGEQFF. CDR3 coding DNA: TGTGCCAGCAGTGCAGGGGTAGGTGAGCAGTTCTTC.

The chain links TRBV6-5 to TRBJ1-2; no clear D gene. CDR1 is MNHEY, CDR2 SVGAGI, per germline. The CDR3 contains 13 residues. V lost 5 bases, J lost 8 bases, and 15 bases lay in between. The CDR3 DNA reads TGTGCCAGCAGTCAGACGGCAAGTAGGGGCTACACCTTC. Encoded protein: CASSQTASRGYTF.

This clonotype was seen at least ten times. The CDR3 nucleotides are TGTGCCAGCAGCTTAGCACAGGGAGACGAAAAACTGTTTTTT. Residues: CASSLAQGDEKLFF. The rearrangement links TRBV7-9 to TRBJ1-4; D perhaps matches TRBD1 (6 bases). Trimming removed 0 bases at V and 8 bases at J, with 10 bases between. Germline assignment: CDR1 SEHNR and CDR2 FQNEAQ (reference sequence). The CDR3 length is 14 residues.

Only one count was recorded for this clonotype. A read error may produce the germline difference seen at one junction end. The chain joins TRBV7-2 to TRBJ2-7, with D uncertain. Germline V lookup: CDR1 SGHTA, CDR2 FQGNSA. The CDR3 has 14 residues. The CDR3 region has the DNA TGTGCCAGCAGCTTAGCTGTAGAACAGCCCCAGCATTTTTTC. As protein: CASSLAVEQPQHFF.

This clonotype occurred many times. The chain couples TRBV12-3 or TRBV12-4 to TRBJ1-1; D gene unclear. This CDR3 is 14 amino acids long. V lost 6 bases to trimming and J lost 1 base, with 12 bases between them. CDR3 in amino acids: CASRTPGRNTEAFF. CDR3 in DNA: TGTGCCAGCAGGACGCCGGGGAGGAACACTGAAGCTTTCTTT.

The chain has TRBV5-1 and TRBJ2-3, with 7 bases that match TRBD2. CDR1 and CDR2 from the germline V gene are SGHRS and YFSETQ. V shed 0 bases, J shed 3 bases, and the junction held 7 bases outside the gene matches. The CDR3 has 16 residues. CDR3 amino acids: CASSLVGEGATDTQYF. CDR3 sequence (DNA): TGCGCCAGCAGCTTGGTCGGGGAGGGCGCTACAGATACGCAGTATTTT.

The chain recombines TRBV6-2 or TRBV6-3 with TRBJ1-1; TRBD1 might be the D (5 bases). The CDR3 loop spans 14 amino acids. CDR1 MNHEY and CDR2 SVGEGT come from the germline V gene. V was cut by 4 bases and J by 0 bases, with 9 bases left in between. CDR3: CASSLSRVNTEAFF. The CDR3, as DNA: TGTGCCAGCAGTTTAAGCAGGGTGAACACTGAAGCTTTCTTT.

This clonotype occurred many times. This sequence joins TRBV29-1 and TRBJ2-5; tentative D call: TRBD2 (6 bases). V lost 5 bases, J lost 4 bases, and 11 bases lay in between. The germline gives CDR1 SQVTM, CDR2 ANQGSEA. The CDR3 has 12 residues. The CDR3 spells CSVTLGGETQYF. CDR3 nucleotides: TGCAGCGTTACCCTGGGGGGAGAGACCCAGTACTTC.